This is a list of T cell receptor beta chains from one sample in a study of lymphopenia after photon versus proton radiotherapy. The assay was immunoSEQ multiplex PCR, and TCRdb's table has in-frame clones only and misses some. The table lists 15,000 to 20,000 clones, over 75% of them singletons. This specimen consisted of peripheral blood, obtained from a patient treated with proton-based radiotherapy. These receptors were obtained from a man in his 70s with pancreatic cancer. The CDR3 runs from the conserved cysteine through the conserved F or W. D genes are given only for firm matches. Clone size is stated in some rows and not others, as once, few, many or a class when expanded.

>TRBD2|NA|TRBJ2-1|TRBV5-5|15
CASSLRRELDHEQFF
TGTGCCAGCAGCTTGAGGCGGGAGTTGGACCATGAGCAGTTCTTC
>TRBD1|once|TRBJ2-7|TRBV6-1|17
CASSEKGQGWRGYEQYF
TGTGCCAGCAGTGAAAAGGGACAGGGGTGGAGAGGGTACGAGCAGTACTTC
>NA|NA|TRBJ1-2|TRBV12-5|13
CASGLWGTAGYTF
TGTGCTAGTGGTTTGTGGGGGACGGCTGGCTACACCTTC
>NA|NA|TRBJ2-7|TRBV9|14
CASSPWGSGDEQYF
TGTGCCAGCAGCCCGTGGGGCAGTGGTGACGAGCAGTACTTC
>TRBD2|few|TRBJ2-3|TRBV6-1|14
CASSNSGRADTQYF
TGTGCCAGCAGTAATAGCGGGAGGGCGGATACGCAGTATTTT
>TRBD1|NA|TRBJ1-5|TRBV4-1|15
CASSQDQGARAAQHF
TGCGCCAGCAGCCAAGATCAGGGGGCTCGTGCGGCCCAGCATTTT
>NA|NA|TRBJ1-6|TRBV4-1|18
CASSQEGALYLYNSPLHF
TGCGCCAGCAGCCAAGAGGGGGCCCTTTACCTCTATAATTCACCCCTCCACTTT
>NA|NA|TRBJ2-4|TRBV7-9|14
CASSLTVAKNIQYF
TGTGCCAGCAGCTTAACTGTAGCCAAAAACATTCAGTACTTC
>NA|NA|TRBJ2-2|TRBV19|15
CASTMDGANTGELFF
TGTGCCAGTACCATGGACGGAGCCAACACCGGGGAGCTGTTTTTT
>NA|NA|TRBJ1-2|TRBV30|15
CAGCPGAGVDYGYTF
TGTGCCGGCTGCCCCGGGGCAGGGGTGGACTATGGCTACACCTTC
>TRBD1|NA|TRBJ2-5|TRBV5-4|14
CASSSRTGEETQYF
TGTGCCAGCAGCAGTCGGACAGGGGAGGAGACCCAGTACTTC
>NA|NA|TRBJ2-5|TRBV6-1|13
CASSRDARETQYF
TGTGCCAGCAGTAGGGACGCGAGGGAGACCCAGTACTTC
>NA|NA|TRBJ2-4|TRBV6-5|14
CASRSVEIKNIQYF
TGTGCCAGCAGATCCGTAGAAATCAAAAACATTCAGTACTTC
>TRBD1|NA|TRBJ1-4|TRBV5-1|15
CASSLGGGADEKLFF
TGCGCCAGCAGCTTGGGAGGGGGCGCCGATGAAAAACTGTTTTTT
>NA|NA|TRBJ1-5|TRBV19|15
CASSIDRREGWPQHF
TGTGCCAGTAGTATAGATCGGAGGGAGGGATGGCCCCAGCATTTT
>NA|NA|TRBJ1-6|TRBV30|13
CAWSWGEYSPLHF
TGTGCCTGGAGTTGGGGGGAATATTCACCCCTCCACTTT
>NA|once|TRBJ2-1|TRBV9|17
CASSPGPISGRNSEQFF
TGTGCCAGCAGCCCCGGTCCCATAAGCGGGCGAAATTCTGAGCAGTTCTTC
>NA|NA|TRBJ2-7|TRBV30|12
CAWSVNGNEQYF
TGTGCCTGGAGTGTAAATGGAAACGAGCAGTACTTC
>TRBD1|NA|TRBJ1-2|TRBV19|16
CASSPDRGSDPRGYTF
TGTGCCAGTAGTCCCGACAGGGGGTCTGACCCTCGGGGCTACACCTTC
>TRBD1|NA|TRBJ1-5|TRBV29-1|13
CSVTPGQNQPQHF
TGCAGCGTTACACCGGGACAGAATCAGCCCCAGCATTTT
>NA|NA|TRBJ1-5|TRBV6-6|15
CASSQAGDSNQPQHF
TGTGCCAGCAGTCAGGCAGGGGATAGCAATCAGCCCCAGCATTTT
>NA|NA|TRBJ2-5|TRBV5-6|13
CASSLNFGETQYF
TGTGCCAGCAGCTTGAACTTCGGAGAGACCCAGTACTTC
>TRBD2|NA|TRBJ2-3|TRBV5-4|15
CASSPGLADTDTQYF
TGTGCCAGCAGCCCCGGACTAGCGGACACAGATACGCAGTATTTT
>TRBD1|NA|TRBJ2-3|TRBV4-1|14
CASSERQGRDTQYF
TGCGCCAGCAGCGAGCGACAGGGGCGAGATACGCAGTATTTT
>TRBD1|NA|TRBJ1-5|TRBV6-6|15
CASSYGGGTGQPQHF
TGTGCCAGCAGTTACGGAGGGGGCACAGGGCAGCCCCAGCATTTT
>NA|NA|TRBJ2-7|TRBV5-4|15
CASSFSAAASYEQYF
TGTGCCAGCAGCTTTTCCGCCGCCGCCTCCTACGAGCAGTACTTC
>NA|NA|TRBJ2-7|TRBV6-1|14
CASSEQRNSYEQYF
TGTGCCAGCAGTGAACAACGTAACTCCTACGAGCAGTACTTC
>NA|NA|TRBJ1-1|TRBV5-1|15
CASSSTARMDTEAFF
TGCGCCAGCAGCTCTACCGCTCGGATGGACACTGAAGCTTTCTTT
>TRBD2|NA|TRBJ2-3|TRBV5-1|15
CASRTRGDRLDTQYF
TGCGCCAGCAGAACGCGGGGGGATAGACTCGATACGCAGTATTTT